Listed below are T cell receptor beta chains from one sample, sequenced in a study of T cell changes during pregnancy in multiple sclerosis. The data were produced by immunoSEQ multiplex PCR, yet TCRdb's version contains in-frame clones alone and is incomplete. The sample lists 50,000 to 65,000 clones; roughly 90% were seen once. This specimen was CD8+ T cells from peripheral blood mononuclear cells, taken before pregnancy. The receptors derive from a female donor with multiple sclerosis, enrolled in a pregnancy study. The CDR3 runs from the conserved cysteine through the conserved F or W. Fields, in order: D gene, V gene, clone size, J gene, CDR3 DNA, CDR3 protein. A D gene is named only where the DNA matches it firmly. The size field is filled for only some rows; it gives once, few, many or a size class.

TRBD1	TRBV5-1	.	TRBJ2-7	TGCGCCAGCAGCTCGGGACAGGCCTCCTACGAGCAGTACTTC	CASSSGQASYEQYF
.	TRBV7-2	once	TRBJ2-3	TGTGCCAGCAGCGTCGAGCTAGACCACGGAGATACGCAGTATTTT	CASSVELDHGDTQYF
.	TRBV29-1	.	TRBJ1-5	TGCAGCGCCCCGGAGCCGCGACGGCTTAATCAGCCCCAGCATTTT	CSAPEPRRLNQPQHF
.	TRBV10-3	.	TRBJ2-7	TGTGCCATCAGTGATCCCCAAGAGGAGGGCTACGAGCAGTACTTC	CAISDPQEEGYEQYF
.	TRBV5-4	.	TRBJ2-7	TGTGCCAGCAGCTCCGAAAGTAGCTACGAGCAGTACTTC	CASSSESSYEQYF
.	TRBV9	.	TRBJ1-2	TGTGCCAGCAGCGTAGCTCACTCGGAGGGCTACACCTTC	CASSVAHSEGYTF
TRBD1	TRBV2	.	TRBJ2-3	TGTGCCACGCCCACAGGGGGCGCGGGGGTCTACACAGATACGCAGTATTTT	CATPTGGAGVYTDTQYF
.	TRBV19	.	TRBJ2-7	TGTGCCAGTAGTATAGCCGCAGGGAACTCCTACGAGCAGTACTTC	CASSIAAGNSYEQYF
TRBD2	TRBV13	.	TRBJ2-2	TGTGCCAGCAGCAGAGGGACTAGCGGGGGGACTAGAGGGGAGCTGTTTTTT	CASSRGTSGGTRGELFF
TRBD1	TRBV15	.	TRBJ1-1	TGTGCCACCAGCACACAGGACAGGTGGGAAGCTTTCTTT	CATSTQDRWEAFF
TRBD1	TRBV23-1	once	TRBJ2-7	TGCGCCAGCAGTCAATTATCACAGGGGGCCTCCTACGAGCAGTACTTC	CASSQLSQGASYEQYF
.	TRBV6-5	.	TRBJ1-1	TGTGCCACGTCCGGGGGGTCAACTGAAGCTTTCTTT	CATSGGSTEAFF
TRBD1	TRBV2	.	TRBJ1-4	TGTGCCAGCAGTGACCCTCCGGGACAGCCTCTTAATGAAAAACTGTTTTTT	CASSDPPGQPLNEKLFF
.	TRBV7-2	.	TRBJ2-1	TGTGCCAGCAGCTTAGGCGGGGGCTCCCAGCAGTTCTTC	CASSLGGGSQQFF
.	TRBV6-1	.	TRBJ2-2	TGTGCCAGCAGTGAAGAAGTCGGCAGGGTGAACACCGGGGAGCTGTTTTTT	CASSEEVGRVNTGELFF
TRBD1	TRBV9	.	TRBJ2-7	TGTGCCAGCAGCGTAGTAAGGACAGGAGGCGAGCAGTACTTC	CASSVVRTGGEQYF
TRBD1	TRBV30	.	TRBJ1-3	TGTGCCTGGAGTGTTGGAGGGGGCGCGGGAAACACCATATATTTT	CAWSVGGGAGNTIYF
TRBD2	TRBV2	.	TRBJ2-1	TGTGCCAGCAGTGAAGGATGGCTAGCGGGGGGTCCTGAGCAGTTCTTC	CASSEGWLAGGPEQFF
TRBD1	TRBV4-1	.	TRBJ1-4	TGCGCCAGCAGCCAAGAGCAGGACAGGGGGCTTGAAAAACTGTTTTTT	CASSQEQDRGLEKLFF
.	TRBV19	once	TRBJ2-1	TGTGCCAGTAGTACCTCCCAGTACAATGAGCAGTTCTTC	CASSTSQYNEQFF
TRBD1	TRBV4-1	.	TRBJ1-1	TGCGCCAGCAGCCAAGAACCACAGGGGGCGCGGGGAGCTTTCTTT	CASSQEPQGARGAFF
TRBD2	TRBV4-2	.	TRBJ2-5	TGTGCCAGCAGCCCACTAGCGGGGACCCAAGAGACCCAGTACTTC	CASSPLAGTQETQYF
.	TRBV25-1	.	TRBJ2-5	TGTGCCAGCAAGGGGCCGGAGACCCAGTACTTC	CASKGPETQYF